These 10 T cell receptor beta chains were sequenced from one sample in a study of early T cells in non-severe SARS-CoV-2 infection. TCRdb used MiXCR to reprocess the 5' RACE reads, holding one entry per CDR3 protein. Among around 81,000 distinct CDR3 sequences listed, 11% to 15% were seen once. The sequenced sample was whole blood. The receptors here all came from an adult who was a healthcare worker with PCR-confirmed SARS-CoV-2 infection or an uninfected control (not recorded which).

This clonotype was seen a few times. The CDR3 here is CASSLRGLDYGYTF. CDR3 sequence (DNA): TGTGCCAGCAGCTTAAGGGGGCTTGACTATGGCTACACCTTC. The chain has TRBV13 and TRBJ1-2, with TRBD1 matching over 7 bases. The germline CDR1 and CDR2 sequences are PRHDT and FYEKMQ (reference sequence). The CDR3 runs to 14 residues. The J segment lost 3 bases and the V segment lost 2 bases, leaving 3 bases of the junction unmatched.

This clonotype was counted a few times. The chain carries TRBV29-1 and TRBJ1-1; possible D gene TRBD1, 5 bases. V lost 5 bases, J lost 3 bases, and 16 bases lay in between. Germline V gene lookup returns CDR1 SQVTM and CDR2 ANQGSEA. This CDR3 has 14 residues. Written as DNA, the CDR3 is TGCAGCGTTATGAACAGCCAGGGTTACACTGAAGCTTTCTTT. It codes for CSVMNSQGYTEAFF.

A few counts support this clonotype. The rearrangement uses TRBV6-2 or TRBV6-3 and TRBJ2-7; 9 nucleotides agree with TRBD1. In germline, CDR1 is MNHEY, CDR2 SVGEGT. Trimming took 4 bases from V and 0 from J; bases not matched to a gene: 13. The CDR3 contains 18 residues. The CDR3 region is CASSFSGQGFLSSYEQYF. For the CDR3, the DNA is TGTGCCAGCAGTTTTTCGGGACAGGGTTTTCTAAGCTCCTACGAGCAGTACTTC.

The V call is TRBV19, the J call TRBJ1-4, with 7 bases fitting TRBD1. V was clipped by 7 bases and J by 3 bases; unmatched bases: 5. This CDR3 spans 14 amino acids. Germline values: CDR1 LNHDA, CDR2 SQIVND (reference sequence). In nucleotides, the CDR3 is TGTGCCAGTATGGGGCAGGGGGCTAATGAAAAACTGTTTTTT. Protein: CASMGQGANEKLFF.

The chain recombines TRBV15 with TRBJ2-7; 10 bases align to TRBD1. The CDR3 consists of 14 residues. The J segment lost 4 bases and the V segment lost 5 bases, leaving 5 bases of the junction unmatched. Germline-derived CDR1 and CDR2 are LNHNV and YYDKDF (reference sequence). CDR3: CATSSRDRGYEQYF. The CDR3 DNA is TGTGCCACCAGCTCCCGGGACAGGGGATACGAGCAGTACTTC.

Only a few counts were recorded for this clonotype. V usage is TRBV7-9 and J usage is TRBJ1-1; D possibly corresponds to TRBD1 (5 bases). CDR1 SEHNR and CDR2 FQNEAQ come from the germline V gene (reference sequence). V shed 3 bases and J shed 3 bases, with 14 bases lying between them. This CDR3 is 15 amino acids long. This chain's CDR3 is CASSFRITGHTEAFF. CDR3 bases: TGTGCCAGCAGCTTTAGGATCACGGGGCACACTGAAGCTTTCTTT.

This clonotype turned up a few times. The rearrangement links TRBV6-2 or TRBV6-3 to TRBJ2-7; D gene uncertain. The CDR3 extends over 14 amino acids. Germline loops: CDR1 MNHEY, CDR2 SVGEGT. Trimming pared 0 bases from V and 3 bases from J, leaving 9 bases between. CDR3 DNA sequence: TGTGCCAGCAGTTACTCGACGGTACTCTACGAGCAGTACTTC. Its translation is CASSYSTVLYEQYF.

The rearrangement joins TRBV2 to TRBJ1-2; possibly TRBD1 for D (5 bases). V was pared by 5 bases and J by 7 bases, with 17 bases between. The CDR3 covers 14 residues. Germline V lookup: CDR1 SNHLY, CDR2 FYNNEI. The CDR3 bases are TGTGCCAGCAGTCCTAGTGGGGGTCAGGTTGGCTACACCTTC. Translating it yields CASSPSGGQVGYTF.

V gene TRBV10-3 combines with J gene TRBJ2-1, with 7 nucleotides matching TRBD1. Germline CDR1 reads ENHRY; CDR2 reads SYGVKD. With 11 bases clipped from V and 7 bases from J, the junction kept 11 bases outside the gene matches. This CDR3 region has 13 residues. In nucleotides, the CDR3 is TGTGCCTTACCGGGACAGACTTTAAATGAGCAGTTCTTC. Encoded protein: CALPGQTLNEQFF.

This clonotype appeared a few times. The chain employs TRBV29-1 and TRBJ1-1; TRBD1 agrees at 8 bases. The V gene's germline CDR1 is SQVTM and CDR2 ANQGSEA. The CDR3 has 11 residues. CDR3 sequence (DNA): TGCAGTGACAGGGGTAACACTGAAGCTTTCTTT. Translating it yields CSDRGNTEAFF.